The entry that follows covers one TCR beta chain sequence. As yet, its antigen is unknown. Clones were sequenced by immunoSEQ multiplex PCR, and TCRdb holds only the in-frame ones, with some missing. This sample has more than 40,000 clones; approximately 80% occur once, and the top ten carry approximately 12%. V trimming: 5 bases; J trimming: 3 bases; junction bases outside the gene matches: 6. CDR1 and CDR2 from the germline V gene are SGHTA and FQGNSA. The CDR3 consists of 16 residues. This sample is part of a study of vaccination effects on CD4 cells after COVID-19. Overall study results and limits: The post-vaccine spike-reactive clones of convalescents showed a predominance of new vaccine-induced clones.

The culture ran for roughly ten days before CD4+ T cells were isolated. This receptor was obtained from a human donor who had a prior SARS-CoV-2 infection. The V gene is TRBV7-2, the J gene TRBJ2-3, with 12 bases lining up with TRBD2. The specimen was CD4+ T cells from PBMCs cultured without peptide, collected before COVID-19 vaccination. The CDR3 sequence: CASSPTLAGGTDTQYF. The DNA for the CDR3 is TGTGCCAGCAGCCCTACACTAGCGGGGGGAACAGATACGCAGTATTTT.